A selection of T cell receptor beta chains follows, all from one sample in a study of T cells in localized non-small cell lung cancer. Produced via immunoSEQ multiplex PCR; TCRdb's table is partial and in-frame only. The sample includes 70,000 to 95,000 clones, roughly 93% of them seen just once. The sample in question was PBMCs, obtained before any cancer treatment. The receptors shown here come from a woman aged 35 to 75 with stage II squamous cell lung carcinoma. Each CDR3 is given with its conserved first and last residue. A D gene is named only where the DNA matches it firmly. A clone size is listed for some rows: how often the clone was seen (once, few, many), or a class if it is expanded.

V: TRBV10-2; size: NA; D: TRBD2; J: TRBJ2-7; CDR3: CASSTAGGLTYEQYF; DNA: TGCGCCAGCAGTACAGCGGGAGGCCTCACCTACGAGCAGTACTTC
V: TRBV28; size: NA; D: NA; J: TRBJ1-2; CDR3: CASKGSGYTF; DNA: TGTGCCAGCAAGGGGTCTGGCTACACCTTC
V: TRBV9; size: NA; D: TRBD1; J: TRBJ1-1; CDR3: CASSAGTGKDTEAFF; DNA: TGTGCCAGCAGCGCCGGGACAGGGAAGGATACTGAAGCTTTCTTT
V: TRBV19; size: NA; D: TRBD1; J: TRBJ1-1; CDR3: CATPGGQIMNTEAFF; DNA: TGTGCCACCCCGGGGGGACAGATTATGAACACTGAAGCTTTCTTT
V: TRBV19; size: NA; D: TRBD1; J: TRBJ2-5; CDR3: CASSKVGQGEETQYF; DNA: TGTGCCAGTAGTAAAGTGGGACAGGGGGAAGAGACCCAGTACTTC
V: TRBV19; size: NA; D: NA; J: TRBJ2-3; CDR3: CASSIARGDTQYF; DNA: TGTGCCAGTAGTATTGCCAGGGGAGATACGCAGTATTTT
V: TRBV19; size: NA; D: NA; J: TRBJ1-1; CDR3: CASSGVLSTEAFF; DNA: TGTGCCAGTAGTGGGGTCCTGAGCACTGAAGCTTTCTTT
V: TRBV28; size: once; D: NA; J: TRBJ1-1; CDR3: CASSLLGASTEAFF; DNA: TGTGCCAGCAGTCTGTTGGGGGCGAGCACTGAAGCTTTCTTT
V: TRBV19; size: once; D: NA; J: TRBJ1-5; CDR3: CASTVQGSNQPQHF; DNA: TGTGCCAGTACCGTACAAGGGAGCAATCAGCCCCAGCATTTT
V: TRBV18; size: NA; D: NA; J: TRBJ1-5; CDR3: CASSLDSNQPQHF; DNA: TGTGCCAGCTCACTGGACAGTAATCAGCCCCAGCATTTT
V: TRBV7-2; size: NA; D: NA; J: TRBJ1-1; CDR3: CASSLGFVTEAFF; DNA: TGTGCCAGCAGCTTAGGATTTGTCACTGAAGCTTTCTTT
V: TRBV28; size: NA; D: NA; J: TRBJ2-4; CDR3: CASSSGFRQALAKNIQYF; DNA: TGTGCCAGCAGCTCCGGGTTCCGGCAAGCCCTAGCCAAAAACATTCAGTACTTC
V: TRBV19; size: NA; D: TRBD2; J: TRBJ2-5; CDR3: CASSIRRGGQETQYF; DNA: TGTGCCAGTAGTATAAGAAGGGGAGGGCAAGAGACCCAGTACTTC
V: TRBV10-1; size: NA; D: NA; J: TRBJ1-2; CDR3: CASSESGVNYGYTF; DNA: TGCGCCAGCAGTGAGTCGGGGGTTAACTATGGCTACACCTTC
V: TRBV5-1; size: NA; D: NA; J: TRBJ2-1; CDR3: CASSREVVSSYNEQFF; DNA: TGCGCCAGCAGCCGAGAAGTAGTTAGCTCCTACAATGAGCAGTTCTTC
V: TRBV28; size: NA; D: NA; J: TRBJ1-1; CDR3: CASSLITEAFF; DNA: TGTGCCAGCAGTCTGATCACTGAAGCTTTCTTT
V: TRBV27; size: NA; D: NA; J: TRBJ2-7; CDR3: CASSPRDTRYEQYF; DNA: TGTGCCAGCAGTCCTAGGGACACCCGCTACGAGCAGTACTTC
V: TRBV6-1; size: few; D: TRBD1; J: TRBJ1-1; CDR3: CASSHTIGTDEAFF; DNA: TGTGCCAGCAGTCATACTATAGGGACAGATGAAGCTTTCTTT
V: TRBV11-2; size: NA; D: TRBD1; J: TRBJ2-5; CDR3: CASSPSWDRQETQYF; DNA: TGTGCCAGCAGTCCTTCTTGGGACAGACAAGAGACCCAGTACTTC
V: TRBV11-2; size: NA; D: NA; J: TRBJ1-2; CDR3: CASSPPGGANYGYTF; DNA: TGTGCCAGCAGCCCACCCGGGGGAGCTAACTATGGCTACACCTTC
V: TRBV5-1; size: NA; D: NA; J: TRBJ1-2; CDR3: CASSFLGAAYGYTF; DNA: TGCGCCAGCAGCTTCTTGGGGGCTGCCTATGGCTACACCTTC
V: TRBV27; size: NA; D: NA; J: TRBJ2-7; CDR3: CATSHRLGATGSYEQYF; DNA: TGTGCCACCAGCCACAGGTTGGGGGCCACGGGGTCCTACGAGCAGTACTTC
V: TRBV7-6; size: NA; D: NA; J: TRBJ2-2; CDR3: CASSLKGGAGGELFF; DNA: TGTGCCAGCAGCTTAAAGGGGGGCGCTGGCGGGGAGCTGTTTTTT
V: TRBV10-3; size: NA; D: TRBD2; J: TRBJ2-5; CDR3: CAISESAGGPQETQYF; DNA: TGTGCCATCAGTGAGTCTGCGGGAGGGCCCCAAGAGACCCAGTACTTC
V: TRBV28; size: NA; D: TRBD1; J: TRBJ1-1; CDR3: CASGKTGPYTEAFF; DNA: TGTGCCAGCGGTAAGACAGGGCCCTACACTGAAGCTTTCTTT
V: TRBV21-1; size: NA; D: NA; J: TRBJ1-1; CDR3: CASSKSSENTEAFF; DNA: TGTGCCAGCAGCAAATCTTCAGAGAACACTGAAGCTTTCTTT
V: TRBV7-6; size: NA; D: TRBD1; J: TRBJ2-2; CDR3: CASSPGQGRTGELFF; DNA: TGTGCCAGCAGCCCCGGACAGGGTCGGACCGGGGAGCTGTTTTTT
V: TRBV2; size: NA; D: TRBD1; J: TRBJ1-5; CDR3: CASSEDRGLRNQPQHF; DNA: TGTGCCAGCAGTGAAGACAGGGGGCTGAGAAATCAGCCCCAGCATTTT
V: TRBV5-4; size: NA; D: NA; J: TRBJ2-1; CDR3: CASSPPPLANEQFF; DNA: TGTGCCAGCAGCCCCCCGCCGTTGGCGAATGAGCAGTTCTTC
V: TRBV5-4; size: NA; D: NA; J: TRBJ1-1; CDR3: CASSLAVKTEAFF; DNA: TGTGCCAGCAGCTTGGCCGTAAAGACTGAAGCTTTCTTT
V: TRBV9; size: NA; D: NA; J: TRBJ1-1; CDR3: CASSEQLNTEAFF; DNA: TGTGCCAGCAGCGAACAGTTGAACACTGAAGCTTTCTTT
V: TRBV9; size: NA; D: TRBD2; J: TRBJ2-3; CDR3: CASSVGTSGTTDTQYF; DNA: TGTGCCAGCAGTGTTGGGACTAGCGGGACCACAGATACGCAGTATTTT
V: TRBV11-3; size: few; D: TRBD2; J: TRBJ2-3; CDR3: CASSLGELAGASTDTQYF; DNA: TGTGCCAGCAGTCTAGGGGAACTAGCGGGAGCGAGCACAGATACGCAGTATTTT
V: TRBV6-1; size: NA; D: TRBD2; J: TRBJ2-3; CDR3: CASSDPRTSGSTDTQYF; DNA: TGTGCCAGCAGTGACCCTCGGACTAGCGGGAGCACAGATACGCAGTATTTT
V: TRBV6-4; size: NA; D: NA; J: TRBJ1-1; CDR3: CARAGGPNTEAFF; DNA: TGTGCCAGGGCCGGGGGGCCGAACACTGAAGCTTTCTTT
V: TRBV28; size: few; D: TRBD2; J: TRBJ2-1; CDR3: CASTPARAGGYNEQFF; DNA: TGTGCCAGCACCCCCGCCCGGGCGGGGGGATACAATGAGCAGTTCTTC
V: TRBV19; size: NA; D: NA; J: TRBJ2-4; CDR3: CASSIDGSSIQYF; DNA: TGTGCCAGTAGTATAGATGGGAGCAGCATTCAGTACTTC
V: TRBV5-1; size: NA; D: NA; J: TRBJ1-4; CDR3: CASSLNPGTTNEKLFF; DNA: TGCGCCAGCAGCTTGAACCCAGGGACAACTAATGAAAAACTGTTTTTT
V: TRBV5-1; size: NA; D: NA; J: TRBJ1-5; CDR3: CASSLYSNQPQHF; DNA: TGCGCCAGCAGCTTGTATAGCAATCAGCCCCAGCATTTT